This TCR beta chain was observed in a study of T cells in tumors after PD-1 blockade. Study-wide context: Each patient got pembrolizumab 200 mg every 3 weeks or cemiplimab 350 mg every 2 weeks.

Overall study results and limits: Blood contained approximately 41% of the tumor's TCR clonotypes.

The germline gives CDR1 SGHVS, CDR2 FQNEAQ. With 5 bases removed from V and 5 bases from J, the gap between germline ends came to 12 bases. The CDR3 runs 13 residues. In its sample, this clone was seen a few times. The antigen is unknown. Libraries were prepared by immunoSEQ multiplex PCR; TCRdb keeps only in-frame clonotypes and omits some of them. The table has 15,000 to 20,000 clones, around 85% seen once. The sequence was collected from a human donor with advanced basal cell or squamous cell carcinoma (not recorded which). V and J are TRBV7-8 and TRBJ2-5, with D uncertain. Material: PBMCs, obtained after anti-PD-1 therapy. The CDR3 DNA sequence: TGTGCCAGCAGCCGCGAGATGGGGGAGACCCAGTACTTC. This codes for CASSREMGETQYF. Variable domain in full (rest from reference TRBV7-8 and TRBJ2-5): GAGVSQSPRYKVAKRGQDVALRCDPISGHVSLFWYQQALGQGPEFLTYFQNEAQLDKSGLPSDRFFAERPEGSVSTLKIQRTQQEDSAVYLCASSREMGETQYFGPGTRLLVL.